What follows describes a single TCR beta chain. The junction does not match germline at one end; this may be a read error. The sample originates from a study of patients and donors after allogeneic stem cell transplantation. This CDR3 contains 12 residues. CDR1 is SQVTM, CDR2 ANQGSEA, per germline. TCRdb reprocessed the RT-PCR reads via MiXCR and lists one record per CDR3 protein. Of roughly 200,000 distinct CDR3 sequences in the sample, 35% to 45% were seen once. The clonotype originates from a human donor who was either an allogeneic HSCT recipient or a stem cell or donor lymphocyte infusion donor (not recorded which). It is not recorded whose cells these are; they may come from a transplant donor. The chain links TRBV29-1 to TRBJ1-2; 9 nucleotides match TRBD1. The sample was blood, either unsorted or a sorted T cell fraction (not recorded which). The CDR3 region is CSTPLPGQGAFF. CDR3 coding DNA: TGCAGCACACCACTTCCGGGACAGGGAGCTTTCTTC.